This T cell receptor beta chain derives from a study of beta chain features in type 1 diabetes. Study-wide results and limits: Shorter TCRB CDR3s, moderately but significantly so, marked every one of the four CD4+ subsets in Type 1 diabetes patients.

Of note for this clone: No antigen is known for it.

The CDR3 loop spans 14 amino acids. V lost 3 bases to trimming and J lost 3 bases, with 12 bases between them. Germline loops: CDR1 GTSNPN, CDR2 SVGIG (reference sequence). Reverse transcribing all isolated RNA meant expressed TCRB transcripts were sequenced. TCRdb's copy holds only in-frame clones and misses some; the assay was immunoSEQ multiplex PCR. The table has 600,000 or so clones, around an eighth seen once. Sequencing was performed on naive CD4+ T cells from blood. The receptor comes from a man between 25 and 39 years old with type 1 diabetes. V is TRBV30 and J is TRBJ1-3; the D gene is possibly TRBD1 (6 bases). CDR3 residues: CAWSLTGIGNTIYF. The CDR3 nucleotides read TGTGCCTGGAGCCTAACAGGGATTGGAAACACCATATATTTT.